The T cell receptor beta chain under discussion was sequenced for a study of T cells expressing NK-cell markers (dated by TCRdb to between 2020 and 2021). About the full investigation: Fewer than ten donors provided sorted CD3+CD56+NKG2C+, CD3+CD56+NKG2C- and CD3+CD56-NKG2C+ T-cell subsets, whose TCR beta-chain repertoires were profiled. Among the eight sequenced donors, seven were HCMV-seropositive and one was HCMV-seronegative. The study sequenced eight donors, all healthy volunteers chosen at random: three men and five women. The libraries were sequenced on Illumina HiSeq 2000/2500, MiSeq or NextSeq, producing 2 x 150 bp reads. Study-level results and caveats: It remained unclear whether the expanded NKG2C-expressing T cell clones were specific for HCMV antigens. Those dominant clonotypes were again the most abundant among CD3+CD56-NKG2C+ cells in a few donors, at about 28.3-65%. In 5 to 7 donors, the dominant CD3+CD56+NKG2C+ clonotypes ranked among the top 10 CD8+ clonotypes, making up about 1.0-7.0% of CD8+ T cells.

A commercial ELISA kit detecting HCMV-specific IgG in serum was used to determine HCMV serostatus. Ficoll density gradient centrifugation was used to isolate peripheral blood mononuclear cells from blood. The CDR3 contains 15 residues, cysteine and phenylalanine counted. No DNA sequence was recorded. Reading the germline V gene gives CDR1 LGHNA and CDR2 YSLEER. As regards this clonotype: This receptor's antigen is unknown.

TCRdb lists the instrument as Illumina HiSeq 2000. The TCR beta cDNA libraries were made using 5'RACE template switching, a step that added both a universal primer site and unique molecular identifiers. cDNA synthesis was primed from the TCR beta constant segment, followed by two successive PCR amplification steps. In the paper's pipeline: MIGEC was used to demultiplex reads and group reads by UMI, and MiTCR was used to assemble and quantify clonotypes. To remove erroneous sequences, TCR cDNA sequences were retained only when supported by two or more reads. The tcR package was used for downstream repertoire analysis, and clonotypes were matched between fractions using CDR3 nucleotide sequence together with V segment. Antigen specificity was annotated against VDJdb with VDJmatch, allowing one amino acid substitution in CDR3. TCRdb reprocessed the reads, reporting each CDR3 protein sequence once and no DNA. TCRdb assigned the V and J calls; the authors' analysis was not used. This sample's clone table shows about 260,000 distinct CDR3 sequences. The top ten clones comprise roughly 4.2% of the sample.

The sample taken for sequencing was blood T cells: a sorted CD56 or NKG2C T cell subset, CD4+ or CD8+ T cells, or bulk PBMC T cells (not recorded which). The receptor was isolated from a woman between 18 and 69 years old in good health. The chain employs TRBV4-3 and TRBJ2-2; the D call from TCRdb, TRBD2, cannot be confirmed without DNA. For the CDR3, the sequence is CASSQDGGRAGELFF.